A single sample gave rise to the 14 T cell receptor beta chains below, sequenced in a study of cytomegalovirus exposure and HLA in healthy donors. The PCR ran on 60 Vbeta and 13 Jbeta primers. Using immunoSEQ multiplex PCR, the repertoire was profiled, and TCRdb retains in-frame clones only, with some absent. The sample lists around 140,000 clones; about 84% were seen once. Sequencing was performed on PBMCs. The receptors originated from a man aged 50-59 years in good health and CMV-seronegative.

The chain has TRBV28 and TRBJ2-6, with D perhaps TRBD1 (5 bases). Germline assignment: CDR1 MDHEN and CDR2 SYDVKM. The CDR3 spans 13 residues. Trimming took 4 bases from V and 8 from J, leaving 9 bases between them. The CDR3 protein is CASSSPGSNVLTF. CDR3 sequence (DNA): TGTGCCAGCAGTTCCCCAGGGTCCAACGTCCTGACTTTC.

The chain joins TRBV6-5 to TRBJ1-5, with D perhaps TRBD1 (5 bases). This CDR3 has 13 residues. The germline V gene has CDR1 MNHEY and CDR2 SVGAGI. V gave up 5 bases and J gave up 6 bases, with 11 bases separating them. This CDR3 is CASSAGPPQPQHF. For the CDR3, the DNA is TGTGCCAGCAGTGCGGGACCCCCTCAGCCCCAGCATTTT.

V and J are TRBV5-1 and TRBJ2-3, with D unresolved. Per the germline V gene, CDR1 is SGHRS and CDR2 is YFSETQ. This CDR3 contains 15 residues. V lost 1 base and J lost 0, with 9 bases in between. The CDR3 spells CASSLSTPSTDTQYF. CDR3 nucleotide sequence: TGCGCCAGCAGCTTGAGCACTCCCAGCACAGATACGCAGTATTTT.

In this sample, this clone turned up a few times. The V call is TRBV5-1, the J call TRBJ1-1; D not certain. Between the trimmed V and J ends, which lost 7 bases and 5 bases, there was a span of 9 bases. From germline, CDR1 is SGHRS and CDR2 YFSETQ. CDR3 length equals 11 residues. CDR3 in DNA: TGCGCCAGCTGGGGAGGTACTGAAGCTTTCTTT. Its translation is CASWGGTEAFF. Filled out from reference TRBV5-1 and TRBJ1-1, the complete variable domain reads KAGVTQTPRYLIKTRGQQVTLSCSPISGHRSVSWYQQTPGQGLQFLFEYFSETQRNKGNFPGRFSGRQFSNSRSEMNVSTLELGDSALYLCASWGGTEAFFGQGTRLTVV.

A few counts support this clone. This sequence joins TRBV27 and TRBJ2-1, with 8 bases that match TRBD1. The CDR3 extends over 14 amino acids. The J segment lost 9 bases and the V segment lost 2 bases, leaving 6 bases of the junction unmatched. Per germline, CDR1 MNHEY and CDR2 SMNVEV (reference sequence). CDR3 coding DNA: TGTGCCAGCAGTTTAGGACAGGGAAGAGGTGAGCAGTTCTTC. Protein product: CASSLGQGRGEQFF.

The chain combines TRBV5-6 with TRBJ1-3, with D uncertain. This CDR3 contains 14 residues. The V end was cut by 0 bases, the J end by 4 bases, with 8 bases between. Germline V gives CDR1 SGHDT, CDR2 YYEEEE. The CDR3 here is CASSLDSIGNTIYF. CDR3 DNA: TGTGCCAGCAGCTTGGACAGCATCGGAAACACCATATATTTT.

This clone was observed once. The V call is TRBV29-1, the J call TRBJ1-1; 9 positions agree with TRBD1. V lost 6 bases and J lost 0; bases outside the gene matches: 11. Looked up from germline, CDR1 is SQVTM and CDR2 is ANQGSEA. The CDR3 sequence is 16 residues long. Here the CDR3 DNA reads TGCAGCGTCTCACCGGGGGGACAGGGCATGAACACTGAAGCTTTCTTT. Translated: CSVSPGGQGMNTEAFF.

This chain joins TRBV6-1 and TRBJ1-2; no firm D call. V was pared by 0 bases and J by 5 bases, with 19 bases between. This CDR3 spans 17 amino acids. Germline V gene lookup returns CDR1 MNHNS and CDR2 SASEGT. The CDR3 here is CASSEAGAISGLYGYTF. The DNA for the CDR3 is TGTGCCAGCAGTGAAGCAGGTGCCATAAGTGGACTTTATGGCTACACCTTC.

This chain joins TRBV11-3 and TRBJ1-1, with 10 bases that match TRBD1. Germline CDR1 SGHNT, CDR2 YENEEA. V shed 2 bases and J 4 bases; nucleotides not matched to a gene: 4. This CDR3 has 15 residues. CDR3 coding DNA: TGTGCCAGCAGCTTAAATGGGGACAGGGGCACTGAAGCTTTCTTT. Translation: CASSLNGDRGTEAFF.

The chain carries TRBV29-1 and TRBJ2-1; a weak D match, TRBD1 (6 bases). V lost 5 bases and J lost 5, with 22 bases in between. The CDR3 length is 16 residues. Germline V gene data show CDR1 as SQVTM and CDR2 as ANQGSEA. CDR3 protein: CSVMSGGTTLNNEQFF. The CDR3, as DNA: TGCAGCGTTATGTCCGGTGGGACAACCCTCAACAATGAGCAGTTCTTC.

V gene TRBV6-5 combines with J gene TRBJ2-3, with 10 bases identical to TRBD1. This CDR3 comprises 16 residues. With 4 bases clipped from V and 3 bases from J, the junction kept 7 bases outside the gene matches. Per germline, CDR1 MNHEY and CDR2 SVGAGI. For the CDR3, the DNA is TGTGCCAGCAGTTTCGGACAGGGGGGGTGGACAGATACGCAGTATTTT. Translation: CASSFGQGGWTDTQYF.

This clone was seen just once. This chain joins TRBV27 and TRBJ2-1; TRBD2 agrees at 10 bases. Germline trimming cut 4 bases from V and 9 bases from J; bases unmatched to any gene: 12. The CDR3 contains 16 residues. Germline V lookup: CDR1 MNHEY, CDR2 SMNVEV (reference sequence). The CDR3 DNA reads as TGTGCCAGCAGTTGGGGTAGCGGGGGGTCCCGGGGTGAGCAGTTCTTC. Protein: CASSWGSGGSRGEQFF.

The V call is TRBV9, the J call TRBJ2-5; 9 bases match TRBD1. Germline lookup yields CDR1 SGDLS and CDR2 YYNGEE. This CDR3 has 17 amino acids. V shed 3 bases and J 2 bases; nucleotides not matched to a gene: 11. This CDR3 is CASSAGKTGGMQETQYF. The CDR3 region has the DNA TGTGCCAGCAGCGCGGGGAAGACAGGGGGGATGCAAGAGACCCAGTACTTC.

The chain recombines TRBV5-1 with TRBJ1-1; 7 bases map to TRBD1. The V and J ends lost 2 bases and 1 base, in that order; junction bases with no gene match: 5. CDR1 is SGHRS, CDR2 YFSETQ, per germline. This CDR3 comprises 15 residues. CDR3 sequence: CASSLRQGRNTEAFF. DNA for the CDR3: TGCGCCAGCAGCTTACGACAGGGACGGAACACTGAAGCTTTCTTT.